These 9 T cell receptor beta chains share one sample of origin, sequenced in a study of post-analysis software for immune sequencing data. Study results and limitations: In patients, about 5 TRBV segments were more frequent than in controls, with TRBV5-6, TRBV5-1 and TRBV20-1 among them.

No antigen is known for these receptors. Every TCR beta cDNA library bore unique molecular identifiers. MiXCR, run by TCRdb on the PCR reads, gives a single entry per CDR3 protein. The table includes about 540,000 distinct CDR3 sequences, approximately 34% detected once. Sequenced sample: blood. The receptors derive from a girl aged 2 to 17 with multiple sclerosis.

Comments on this clonotype: The junction differs from germline at one of its ends, possibly a read error. The genes are TRBV5-1 and TRBJ1-1, with D hard to call. Germline V CDR1 and CDR2: SGHRS, YFSETQ. This CDR3 has 15 residues. CDR3 residues: CASSLALGADTEAFF. The DNA for the CDR3 is TGCGCCAGCAGCTTGGCCCTGGGTGCTGACACTGAGGCTTTCTTT.

This clonotype was observed a handful of times. The J gene is TRBJ2-7, the V gene TRBV5-1; 7 bases align to TRBD1. Germline trimming cut 6 bases from V and 5 bases from J; bases unmatched to any gene: 11. Germline V gene data show CDR1 as SGHRS and CDR2 as YFSETQ. This CDR3 contains 14 residues. As DNA, the CDR3 is TGCGCCAGCACCAAACAGGGGCGGGCGGACGAGCAGTACTTC. It encodes CASTKQGRADEQYF.

As concerns this clonotype: Its ends do not fully match the called genes, so a read error is possible. J is TRBJ2-5 and V is TRBV13; TRBD1 aligns across 8 bases. The CDR3 is 14 amino acids. The germline gives CDR1 PRHDT, CDR2 FYEKMQ (reference sequence). This CDR3 reads CASSHRDRQGTQYF. In nucleotides, the CDR3 is TGTGCCAGCAGCCACAGGGACAGGCAAGGGACCCAGTACTTC.

This clonotype was seen a handful of times. The chain uses TRBV6-1 and TRBJ2-7; a weak D match, TRBD1 (6 bases). CDR3 length equals 15 residues. Trimming pared 3 bases from V and 0 bases from J, leaving 12 bases between. Germline V gene sequence: CDR1 MNHNS, CDR2 SASEGT. CDR3 sequence reads: CASSENRVYSYEQYF. CDR3 DNA sequence: TGTGCCAGCAGTGAGAACAGGGTTTACTCCTACGAGCAGTACTTC.

In nucleotides, the CDR3 is TGCAGTGCTGGGCACCTATTCAATGAGCAGTTCTTC. The encoded protein is CSAGHLFNEQFF. The genes are TRBV20-1 and TRBJ2-1; D unresolved. Trimming left V 5 bases short and J 6 bases short, with 11 bases between. The CDR3 covers 12 residues. Germline V gives CDR1 DFQATT, CDR2 SNEGSKA (reference sequence).

This clonotype was seen only once. V is TRBV19 and J is TRBJ2-7; tentatively, D is TRBD1 or TRBD2 (5 bases each). TRBJ2-4 explains the end of the DNA better; the J call may be wrong. Germline values: CDR1 LNHDA, CDR2 SQIVND (reference sequence). This CDR3 has 13 amino acids. The CDR3 reads CASSDFGGSIQYF. The CDR3 DNA follows: TGTGCCAGTAGTGACTTTGGGGGATCCATTCAGTACTTC.

The V call is TRBV5-1, the J call TRBJ2-1; the match to TRBD1 covers 8 bases. The CDR3 length is 15 residues. The trim removed 4 bases at V and 5 bases at J, leaving 8 bases unmatched. CDR1 is SGHRS and CDR2 is YFSETQ in the germline V gene. Written as DNA, the CDR3 is TGCGCCAGCAGCACGAGGACAGGGACCCACAATGAGCAGTTCTTC. Translation gives CASSTRTGTHNEQFF.

The chain recombines TRBV11-2 with TRBJ2-1; 11 positions agree with TRBD2. The CDR3 totals 19 residues. Germline V CDR1 and CDR2: SGHAT, FQNNGV. Trimming at V came to 0 bases and at J to 0 bases, leaving 7 bases not matched to a gene. DNA of the CDR3: TGTGCCAGCAGCTTAGATGTGGCTAGCGGGGGGAGCTCCTACAATGAGCAGTTCTTC. Translated: CASSLDVASGGSSYNEQFF.

The chain is built from TRBV5-1 and TRBJ2-3, with a tentative D call TRBD1 (5 bases). Germline lookup yields CDR1 SGHRS and CDR2 YFSETQ. V lost 2 bases and J lost 3, with 13 bases in between. The CDR3 runs 15 residues. The CDR3 DNA is TGCGCCAGCAGCTTAGGGGTTCTGAGGACAGATACGCAGTATTTT. Residues: CASSLGVLRTDTQYF.